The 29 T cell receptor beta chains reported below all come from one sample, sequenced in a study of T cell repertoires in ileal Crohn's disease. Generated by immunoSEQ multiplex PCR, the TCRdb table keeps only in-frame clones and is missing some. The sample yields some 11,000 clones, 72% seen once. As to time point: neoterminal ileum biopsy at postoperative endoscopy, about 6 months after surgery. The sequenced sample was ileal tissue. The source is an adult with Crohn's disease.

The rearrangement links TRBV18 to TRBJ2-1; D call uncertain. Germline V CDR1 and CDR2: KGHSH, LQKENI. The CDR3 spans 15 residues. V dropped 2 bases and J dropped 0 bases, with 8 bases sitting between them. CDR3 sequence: CASSPSPSSYNEQFF. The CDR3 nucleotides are TGTGCCAGCTCACCATCCCCGAGCTCCTACAATGAGCAGTTCTTC.

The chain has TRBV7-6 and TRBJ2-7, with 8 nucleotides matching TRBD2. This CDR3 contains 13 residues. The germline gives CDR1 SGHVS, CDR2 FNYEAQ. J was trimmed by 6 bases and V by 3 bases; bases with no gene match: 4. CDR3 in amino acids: CASSLSGRGEQYF. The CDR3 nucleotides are TGTGCCAGCAGCTTGAGCGGGAGAGGCGAGCAGTACTTC.

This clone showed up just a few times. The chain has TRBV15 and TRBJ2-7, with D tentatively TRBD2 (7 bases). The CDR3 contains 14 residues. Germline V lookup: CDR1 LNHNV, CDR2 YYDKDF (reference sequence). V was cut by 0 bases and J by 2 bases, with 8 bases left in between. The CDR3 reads CATSREGGPYEQYF. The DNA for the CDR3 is TGTGCCACCAGCAGAGAGGGGGGGCCCTACGAGCAGTACTTC.

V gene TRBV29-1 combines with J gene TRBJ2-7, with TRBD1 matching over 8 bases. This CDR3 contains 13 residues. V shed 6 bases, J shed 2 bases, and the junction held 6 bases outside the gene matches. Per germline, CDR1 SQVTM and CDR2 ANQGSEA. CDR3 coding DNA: TGCAGCGTCCAGTCGGACAGGGCCTACGAGCAGTACTTC. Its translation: CSVQSDRAYEQYF.

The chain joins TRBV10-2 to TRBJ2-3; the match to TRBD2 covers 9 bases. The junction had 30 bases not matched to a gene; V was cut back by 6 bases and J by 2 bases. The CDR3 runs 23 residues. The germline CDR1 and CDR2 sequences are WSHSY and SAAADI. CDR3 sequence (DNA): TGCGCCAGCAGCGGGGGGACAGCCCTTTCAGGAGGTCCGACTAGCGGTTTCACAGATACGCAGTATTTT. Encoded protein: CASSGGTALSGGPTSGFTDTQYF.

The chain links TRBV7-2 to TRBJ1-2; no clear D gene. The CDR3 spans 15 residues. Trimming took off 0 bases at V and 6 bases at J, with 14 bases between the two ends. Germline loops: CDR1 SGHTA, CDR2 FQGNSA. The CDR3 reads CASSLARGLVDGYTF. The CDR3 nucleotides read TGTGCCAGCAGCTTAGCGCGGGGTCTGGTCGATGGCTACACCTTC.

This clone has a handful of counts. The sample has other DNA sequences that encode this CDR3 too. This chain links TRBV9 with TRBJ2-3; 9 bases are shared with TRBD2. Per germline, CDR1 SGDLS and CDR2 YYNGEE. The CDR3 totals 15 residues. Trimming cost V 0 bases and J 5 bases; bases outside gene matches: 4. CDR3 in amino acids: CASSVVAGVGDTQYF. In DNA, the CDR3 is TGTGCCAGCAGCGTAGTAGCGGGAGTCGGAGATACGCAGTATTTT.

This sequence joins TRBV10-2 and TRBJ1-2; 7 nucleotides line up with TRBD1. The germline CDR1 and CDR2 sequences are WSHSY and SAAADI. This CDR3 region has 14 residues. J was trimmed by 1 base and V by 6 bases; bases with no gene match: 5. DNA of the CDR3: TGCGCCAGCAGCCCGAGGGGGCGTAACTATGGCTACACCTTC. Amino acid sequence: CASSPRGRNYGYTF.

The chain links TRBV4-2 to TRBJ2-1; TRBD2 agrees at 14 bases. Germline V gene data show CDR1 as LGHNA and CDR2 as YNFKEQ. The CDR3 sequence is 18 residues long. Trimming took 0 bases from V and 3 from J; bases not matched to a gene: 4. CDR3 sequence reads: CASSQDGTSGSFYNEQFF. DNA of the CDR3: TGTGCCAGCAGCCAAGATGGGACTAGCGGGAGTTTCTACAATGAGCAGTTCTTC.

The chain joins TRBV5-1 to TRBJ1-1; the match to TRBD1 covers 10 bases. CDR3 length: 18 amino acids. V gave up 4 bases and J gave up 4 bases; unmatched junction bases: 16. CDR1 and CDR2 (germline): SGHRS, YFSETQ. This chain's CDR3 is CASSDVDRGRGVATEAFF. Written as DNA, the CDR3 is TGCGCCAGCAGCGATGTCGACAGGGGGCGCGGGGTGGCCACTGAAGCTTTCTTT.

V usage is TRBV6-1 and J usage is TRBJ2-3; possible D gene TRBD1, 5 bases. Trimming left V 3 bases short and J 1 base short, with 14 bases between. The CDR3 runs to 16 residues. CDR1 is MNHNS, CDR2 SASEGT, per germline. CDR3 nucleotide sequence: TGTGCCAGCAGTGACTACCTGATCAGGGGCACAGATACGCAGTATTTT. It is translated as CASSDYLIRGTDTQYF.

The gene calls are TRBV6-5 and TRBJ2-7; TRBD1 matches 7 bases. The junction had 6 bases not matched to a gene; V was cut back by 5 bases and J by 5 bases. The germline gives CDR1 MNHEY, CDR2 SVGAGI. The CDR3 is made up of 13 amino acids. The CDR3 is CASSATGYHEQYF. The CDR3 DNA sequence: TGTGCCAGCAGTGCGACAGGGTACCACGAGCAGTACTTC.

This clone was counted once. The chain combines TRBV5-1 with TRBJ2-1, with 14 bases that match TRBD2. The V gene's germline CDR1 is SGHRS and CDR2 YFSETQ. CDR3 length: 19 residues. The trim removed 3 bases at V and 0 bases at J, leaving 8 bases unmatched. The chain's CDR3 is CASSYGTSGSYSSYNEQFF. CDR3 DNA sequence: TGCGCCAGCAGCTACGGGACTAGCGGGAGTTATAGCTCCTACAATGAGCAGTTCTTC.

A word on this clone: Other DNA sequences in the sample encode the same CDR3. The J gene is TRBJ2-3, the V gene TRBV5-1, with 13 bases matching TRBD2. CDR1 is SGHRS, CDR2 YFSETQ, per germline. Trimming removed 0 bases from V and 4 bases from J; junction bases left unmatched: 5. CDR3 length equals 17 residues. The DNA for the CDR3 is TGCGCCAGCAGCTTGGTAACTAGCGGGAGGGAAGCAGATACGCAGTATTTT. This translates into CASSLVTSGREADTQYF.

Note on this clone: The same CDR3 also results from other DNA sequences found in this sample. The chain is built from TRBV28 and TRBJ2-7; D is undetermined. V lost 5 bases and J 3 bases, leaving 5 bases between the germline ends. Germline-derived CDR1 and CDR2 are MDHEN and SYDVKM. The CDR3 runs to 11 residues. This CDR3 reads CASSLYYEQYF. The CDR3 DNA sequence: TGTGCCAGCAGTCTTTACTACGAGCAGTACTTC.

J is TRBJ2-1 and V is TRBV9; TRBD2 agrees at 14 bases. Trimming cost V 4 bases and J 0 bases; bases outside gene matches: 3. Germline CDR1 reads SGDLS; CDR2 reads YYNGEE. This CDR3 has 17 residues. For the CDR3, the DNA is TGTGCCAGCAGCCCCGGGACTAGCGGGAGCTCCTACAATGAGCAGTTCTTC. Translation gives CASSPGTSGSSYNEQFF.

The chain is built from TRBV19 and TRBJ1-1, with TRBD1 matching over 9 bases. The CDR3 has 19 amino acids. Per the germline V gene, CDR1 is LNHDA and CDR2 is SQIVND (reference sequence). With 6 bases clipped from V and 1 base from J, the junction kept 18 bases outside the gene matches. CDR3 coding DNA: TGTGCCAGTAGCAAAGGGAGGGACAGGGCGGGCCCATCGAACACTGAAGCTTTCTTT. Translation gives CASSKGRDRAGPSNTEAFF.

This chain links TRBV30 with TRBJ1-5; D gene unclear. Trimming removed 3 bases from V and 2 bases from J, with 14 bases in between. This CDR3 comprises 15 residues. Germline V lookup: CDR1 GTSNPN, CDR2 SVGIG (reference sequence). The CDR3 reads CAWSPGIAGNQPQHF. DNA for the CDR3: TGTGCCTGGAGCCCGGGTATTGCGGGCAATCAGCCCCAGCATTTT.

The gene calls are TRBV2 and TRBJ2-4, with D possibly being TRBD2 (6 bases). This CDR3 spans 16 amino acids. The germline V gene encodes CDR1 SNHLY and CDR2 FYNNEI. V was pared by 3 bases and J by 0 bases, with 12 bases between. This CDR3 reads CASSDWRGVAKNIQYF. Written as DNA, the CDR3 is TGTGCCAGCAGTGACTGGCGGGGAGTAGCCAAAAACATTCAGTACTTC.

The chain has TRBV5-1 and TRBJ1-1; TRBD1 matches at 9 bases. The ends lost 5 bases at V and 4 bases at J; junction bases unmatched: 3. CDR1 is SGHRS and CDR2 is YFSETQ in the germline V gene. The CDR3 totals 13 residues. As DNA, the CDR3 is TGCGCCAGCAGTAGACAGGGGGTCACTGAAGCTTTCTTT. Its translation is CASSRQGVTEAFF. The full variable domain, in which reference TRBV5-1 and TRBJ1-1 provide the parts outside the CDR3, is KAGVTQTPRYLIKTRGQQVTLSCSPISGHRSVSWYQQTPGQGLQFLFEYFSETQRNKGNFPGRFSGRQFSNSRSEMNVSTLELGDSALYLCASSRQGVTEAFFGQGTRLTVV.

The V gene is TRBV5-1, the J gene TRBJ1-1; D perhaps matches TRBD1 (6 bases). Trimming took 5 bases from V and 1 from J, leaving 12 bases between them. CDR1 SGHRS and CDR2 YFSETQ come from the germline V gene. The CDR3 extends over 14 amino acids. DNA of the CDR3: TGCGCCAGCAGATATCAGGGGCCGAACACTGAAGCTTTCTTT. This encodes CASRYQGPNTEAFF.

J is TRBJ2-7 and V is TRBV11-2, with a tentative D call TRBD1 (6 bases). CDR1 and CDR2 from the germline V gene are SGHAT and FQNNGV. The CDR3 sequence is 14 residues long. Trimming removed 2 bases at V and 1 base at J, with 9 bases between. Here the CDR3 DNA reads TGTGCCAGCAGCTTATCCACAGGGTCCTACGAGCAGTACTTC. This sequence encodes CASSLSTGSYEQYF. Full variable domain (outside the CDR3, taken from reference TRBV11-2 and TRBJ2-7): EAGVAQSPRYKIIEKRQSVAFWCNPISGHATLYWYQQILGQGPKLLIQFQNNGVVDDSQLPKDRFSAERLKGVDSTLKIQPAKLEDSAVYLCASSLSTGSYEQYFGPGTRLTVT.

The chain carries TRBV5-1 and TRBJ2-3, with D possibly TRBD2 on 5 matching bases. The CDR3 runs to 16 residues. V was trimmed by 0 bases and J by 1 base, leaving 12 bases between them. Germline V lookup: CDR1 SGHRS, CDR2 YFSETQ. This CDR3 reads CASSLGRLGGTDTQYF. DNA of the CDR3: TGCGCCAGCAGCTTGGGCCGACTCGGGGGCACAGATACGCAGTATTTT. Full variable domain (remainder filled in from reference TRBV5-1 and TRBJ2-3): KAGVTQTPRYLIKTRGQQVTLSCSPISGHRSVSWYQQTPGQGLQFLFEYFSETQRNKGNFPGRFSGRQFSNSRSEMNVSTLELGDSALYLCASSLGRLGGTDTQYFGPGTRLTVL.

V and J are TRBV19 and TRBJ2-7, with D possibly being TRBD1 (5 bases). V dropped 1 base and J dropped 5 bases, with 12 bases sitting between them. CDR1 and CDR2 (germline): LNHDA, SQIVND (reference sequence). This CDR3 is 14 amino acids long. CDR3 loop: CASSIAVRGHEQYF. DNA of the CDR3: TGTGCCAGTAGTATAGCAGTAAGGGGCCACGAGCAGTACTTC. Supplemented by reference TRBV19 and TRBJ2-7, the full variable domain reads DGGITQSPKYLFRKEGQNVTLSCEQNLNHDAMYWYRQDPGQGLRLIYYSQIVNDFQKGDIAEGYSVSREKKESFPLTVTSAQKNPTAFYLCASSIAVRGHEQYFGPGTRLTVT.

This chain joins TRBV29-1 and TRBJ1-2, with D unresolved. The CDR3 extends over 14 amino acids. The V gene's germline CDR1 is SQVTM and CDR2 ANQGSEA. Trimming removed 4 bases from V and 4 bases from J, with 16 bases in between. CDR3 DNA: TGCAGCGTTGCGGGTATGGAGAAGCCCTATGGCTACACCTTC. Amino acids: CSVAGMEKPYGYTF.

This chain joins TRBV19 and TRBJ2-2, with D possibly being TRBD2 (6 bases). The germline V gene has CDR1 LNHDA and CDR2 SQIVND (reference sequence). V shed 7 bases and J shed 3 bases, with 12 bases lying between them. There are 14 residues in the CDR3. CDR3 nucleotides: TGTGCCAGTAAGGAGGGGTCGGACACCGGGGAGCTGTTTTTT. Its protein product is CASKEGSDTGELFF.

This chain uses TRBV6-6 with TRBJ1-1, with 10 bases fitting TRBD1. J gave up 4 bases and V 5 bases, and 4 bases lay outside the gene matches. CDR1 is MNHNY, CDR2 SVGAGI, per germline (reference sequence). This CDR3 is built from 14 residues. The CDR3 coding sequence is TGTGCCAGCAGTAGAAGGACAGGGGGCACTGAAGCTTTCTTT. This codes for CASSRRTGGTEAFF.

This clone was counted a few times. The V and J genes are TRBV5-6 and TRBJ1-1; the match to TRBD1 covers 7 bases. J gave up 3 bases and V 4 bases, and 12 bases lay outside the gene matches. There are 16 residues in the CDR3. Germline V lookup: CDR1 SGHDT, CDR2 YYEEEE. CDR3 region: CASSLTGALWDTEAFF. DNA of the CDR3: TGTGCCAGCAGCCTAACAGGGGCCCTTTGGGACACTGAAGCTTTCTTT.

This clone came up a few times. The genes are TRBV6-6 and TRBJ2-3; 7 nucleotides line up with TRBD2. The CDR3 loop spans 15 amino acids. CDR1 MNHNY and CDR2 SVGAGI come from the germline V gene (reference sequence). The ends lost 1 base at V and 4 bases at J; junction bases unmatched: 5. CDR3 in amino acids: CASSYFRLAPDTQYF. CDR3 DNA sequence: TGTGCCAGCAGTTACTTCCGACTAGCCCCAGATACGCAGTATTTT.